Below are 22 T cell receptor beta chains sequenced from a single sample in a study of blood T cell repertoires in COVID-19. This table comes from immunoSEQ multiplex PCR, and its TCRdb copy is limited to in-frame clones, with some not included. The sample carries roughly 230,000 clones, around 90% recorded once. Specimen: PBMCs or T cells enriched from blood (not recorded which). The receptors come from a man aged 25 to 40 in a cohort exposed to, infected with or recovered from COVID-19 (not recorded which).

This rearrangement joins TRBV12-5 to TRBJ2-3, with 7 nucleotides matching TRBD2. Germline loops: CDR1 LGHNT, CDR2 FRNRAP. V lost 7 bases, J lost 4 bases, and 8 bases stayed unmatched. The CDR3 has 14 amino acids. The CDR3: CASALGGRADTQYF. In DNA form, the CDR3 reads TGTGCTAGTGCCCTGGGGGGGAGGGCAGATACGCAGTATTTT. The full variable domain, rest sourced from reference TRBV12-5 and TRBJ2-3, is DARVTQTPRHKVTEMGQEVTMRCQPILGHNTVFWYRQTMMQGLELLAYFRNRAPLDDSGMPKDRFSAEMPDATLATLKIQPSEPRDSAVYFCASALGGRADTQYFGPGTRLTVL.

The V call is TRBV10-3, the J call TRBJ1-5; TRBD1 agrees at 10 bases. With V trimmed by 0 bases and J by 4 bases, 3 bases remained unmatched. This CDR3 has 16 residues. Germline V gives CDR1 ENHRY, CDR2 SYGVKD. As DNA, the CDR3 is TGTGCCATCAGTGAGTCGGGACAGGGGTTGAATCAGCCCCAGCATTTT. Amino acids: CAISESGQGLNQPQHF.

In DNA form, the CDR3 reads TGTGCCAGCAGTCCGACGGGGAACTATTCACCCCTCCACTTT. Amino acid sequence: CASSPTGNYSPLHF. The rearrangement joins TRBV5-4 to TRBJ1-6; D is undetermined. Trimming shortened V by 5 bases and J by 8 bases, and 14 bases separated the two germline ends. CDR3 length: 14 amino acids. CDR1 is SGHNT, CDR2 YYREEE, per germline (reference sequence).

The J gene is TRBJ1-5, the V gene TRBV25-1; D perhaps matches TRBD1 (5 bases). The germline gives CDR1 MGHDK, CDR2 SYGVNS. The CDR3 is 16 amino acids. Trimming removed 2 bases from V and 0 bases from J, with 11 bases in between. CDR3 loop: CASSEGGGYSNQPQHF. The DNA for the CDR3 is TGTGCCAGCAGTGAAGGGGGGGGTTATAGCAATCAGCCCCAGCATTTT.

The CDR3 nucleotides are TGTGCCAGCAATCCAACGGGGAACACTGAAGCTTTCTTT. Amino acids: CASNPTGNTEAFF. This chain joins TRBV6-5 and TRBJ1-1, with D unresolved. This CDR3 has 13 residues. Germline V CDR1 and CDR2: MNHEY, SVGAGI. V was pared by 7 bases and J by 1 base, with 10 bases between.

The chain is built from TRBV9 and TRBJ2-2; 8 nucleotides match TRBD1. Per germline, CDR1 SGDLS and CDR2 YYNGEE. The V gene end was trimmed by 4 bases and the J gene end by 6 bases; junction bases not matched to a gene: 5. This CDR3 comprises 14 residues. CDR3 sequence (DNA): TGTGCCAGCAGCCCTGACAGGGGCCCCGGGGAGCTGTTTTTT. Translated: CASSPDRGPGELFF.

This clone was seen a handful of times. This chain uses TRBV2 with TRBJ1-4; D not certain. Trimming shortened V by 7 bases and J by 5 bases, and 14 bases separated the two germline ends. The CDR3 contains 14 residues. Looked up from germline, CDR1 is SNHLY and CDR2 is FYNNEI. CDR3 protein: CASTTGLRNEKLFF. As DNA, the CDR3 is TGTGCCAGCACCACCGGGTTGAGGAATGAAAAACTGTTTTTT.

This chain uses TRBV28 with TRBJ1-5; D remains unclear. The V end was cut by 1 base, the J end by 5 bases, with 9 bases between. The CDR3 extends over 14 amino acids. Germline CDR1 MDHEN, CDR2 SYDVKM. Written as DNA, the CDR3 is TGTGCCAGCAGTTTATTCCTTTCCGATCAGCCCCAGCATTTT. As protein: CASSLFLSDQPQHF.

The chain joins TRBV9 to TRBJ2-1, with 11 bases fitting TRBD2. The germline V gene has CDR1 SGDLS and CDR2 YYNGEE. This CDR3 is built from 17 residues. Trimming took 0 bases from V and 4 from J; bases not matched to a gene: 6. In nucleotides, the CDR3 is TGTGCCAGCAGCGTAGGCGGTCTAGCGGGAGGTTACAATGAGCAGTTCTTC. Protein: CASSVGGLAGGYNEQFF.

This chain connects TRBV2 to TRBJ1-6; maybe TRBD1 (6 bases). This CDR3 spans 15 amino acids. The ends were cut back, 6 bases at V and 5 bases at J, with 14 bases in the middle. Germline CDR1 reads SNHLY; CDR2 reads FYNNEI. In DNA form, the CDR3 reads TGTGCCAGCAGAAGGGAAGGACAGAATAATTCACCCCTCCACTTT. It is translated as CASRREGQNNSPLHF.

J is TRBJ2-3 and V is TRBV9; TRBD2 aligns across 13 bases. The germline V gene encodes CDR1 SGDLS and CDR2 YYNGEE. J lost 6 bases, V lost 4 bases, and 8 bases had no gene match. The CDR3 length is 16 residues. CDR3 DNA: TGTGCCAGCAGCCTGACTAGCGGGAGGTGGAAGGATACGCAGTATTTT. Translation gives CASSLTSGRWKDTQYF.

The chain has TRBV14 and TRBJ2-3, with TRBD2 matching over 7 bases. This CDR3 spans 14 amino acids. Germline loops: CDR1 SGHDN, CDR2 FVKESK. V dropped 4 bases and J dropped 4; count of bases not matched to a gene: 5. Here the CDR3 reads CASSLAGPPDTQYF. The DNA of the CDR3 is TGTGCCAGCAGCCTAGCGGGCCCCCCAGATACGCAGTATTTT.

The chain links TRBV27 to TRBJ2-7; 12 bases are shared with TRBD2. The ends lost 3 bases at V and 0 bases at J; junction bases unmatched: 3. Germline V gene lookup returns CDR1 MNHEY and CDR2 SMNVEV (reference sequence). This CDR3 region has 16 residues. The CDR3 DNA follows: TGTGCCAGCAGTTTCCGGACTAGCGGGAACTCCTACGAGCAGTACTTC. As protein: CASSFRTSGNSYEQYF.

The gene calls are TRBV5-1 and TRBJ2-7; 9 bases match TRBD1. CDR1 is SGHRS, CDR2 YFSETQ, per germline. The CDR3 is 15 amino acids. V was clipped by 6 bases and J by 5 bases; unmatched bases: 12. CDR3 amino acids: CASTTEQGASHEQYF. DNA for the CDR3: TGCGCCAGCACCACTGAACAGGGGGCATCACACGAGCAGTACTTC.

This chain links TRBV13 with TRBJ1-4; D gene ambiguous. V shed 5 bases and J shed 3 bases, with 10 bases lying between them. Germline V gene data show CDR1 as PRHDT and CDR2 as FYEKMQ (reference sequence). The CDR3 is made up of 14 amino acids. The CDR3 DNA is TGTGCCAGCAGCCTTAGACTTCCTAATGAAAAACTGTTTTTT. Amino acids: CASSLRLPNEKLFF.

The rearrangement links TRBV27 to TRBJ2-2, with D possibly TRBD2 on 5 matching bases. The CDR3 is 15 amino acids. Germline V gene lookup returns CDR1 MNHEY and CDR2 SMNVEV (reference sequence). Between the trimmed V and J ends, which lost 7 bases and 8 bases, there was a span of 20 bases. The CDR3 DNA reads TGTGCCAGCACCATTAAGGGCCATCGAGGGGGGGAGCTGTTTTTT. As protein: CASTIKGHRGGELFF.

This chain's CDR3 is CASRGAGTGGEQYF. The CDR3 DNA reads TGTGCCAGCAGGGGCGCGGGGACAGGGGGCGAGCAGTACTTC. V and J are TRBV28 and TRBJ2-7, with TRBD1 matching over 11 bases. The CDR3 covers 14 residues. Germline CDR1 and CDR2: MDHEN and SYDVKM. The trim removed 6 bases at V and 6 bases at J, leaving 7 bases unmatched. Based on the CDR3 plus reference TRBV28 and TRBJ2-7, the full variable domain is DVKVTQSSRYLVKRTGEKVFLECVQDMDHENMFWYRQDPGLGLRLIYFSYDVKMKEKGDIPEGYSVSREKKERFSLILESASTNQTSMYLCASRGAGTGGEQYFGPGTRLTVT.

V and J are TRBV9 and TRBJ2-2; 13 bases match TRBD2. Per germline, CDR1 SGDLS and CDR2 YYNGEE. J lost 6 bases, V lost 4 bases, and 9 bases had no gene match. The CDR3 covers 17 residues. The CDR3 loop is CASSTTSGRQGSGELFF. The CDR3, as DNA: TGTGCCAGCAGCACGACTAGCGGGAGGCAGGGGTCCGGGGAGCTGTTTTTT.

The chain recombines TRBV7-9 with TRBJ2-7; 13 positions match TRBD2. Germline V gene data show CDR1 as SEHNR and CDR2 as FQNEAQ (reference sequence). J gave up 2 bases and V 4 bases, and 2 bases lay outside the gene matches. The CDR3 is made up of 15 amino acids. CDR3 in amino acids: CASSSGTSGTYEQYF. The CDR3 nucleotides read TGTGCCAGCAGCTCCGGGACTAGCGGGACCTACGAGCAGTACTTC. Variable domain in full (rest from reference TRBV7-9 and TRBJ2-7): DTGVSQNPRHKITKRGQNVTFRCDPISEHNRLYWYRQTLGQGPEFLTYFQNEAQLEKSRLLSDRFSAERPKGSFSTLEIQRTEQGDSAMYLCASSSGTSGTYEQYFGPGTRLTVT.

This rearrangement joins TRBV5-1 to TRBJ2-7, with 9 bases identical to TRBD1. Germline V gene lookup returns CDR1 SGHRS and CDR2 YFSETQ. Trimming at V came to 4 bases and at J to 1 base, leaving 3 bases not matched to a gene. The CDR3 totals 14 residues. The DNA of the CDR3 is TGCGCCAGCAGCCCCGGGACAGGGTCCTACGAGCAGTACTTC. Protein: CASSPGTGSYEQYF.

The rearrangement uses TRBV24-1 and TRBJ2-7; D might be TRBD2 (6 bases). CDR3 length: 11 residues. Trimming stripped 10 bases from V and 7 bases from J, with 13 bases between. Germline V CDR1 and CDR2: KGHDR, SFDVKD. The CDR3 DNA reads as TGTGCCACGGGACTTTTGGGAGAGCAGTACTTC. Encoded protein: CATGLLGEQYF.

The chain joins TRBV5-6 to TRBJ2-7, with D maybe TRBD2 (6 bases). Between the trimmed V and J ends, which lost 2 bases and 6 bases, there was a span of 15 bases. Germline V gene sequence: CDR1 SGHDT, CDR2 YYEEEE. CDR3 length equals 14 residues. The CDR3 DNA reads TGTGCCAGCAGCTTCACTAGCACCCCCGGCGAGCAGTACTTC. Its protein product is CASSFTSTPGEQYF.